A selection of T cell receptor beta chains follows, all from one sample in a study of cytomegalovirus exposure and HLA in healthy donors. Here immunoSEQ multiplex PCR was the method, and the copy in TCRdb shows in-frame clones only, minus some. The data show more than 150,000 clones, about four fifths seen once. Specimen: PBMCs. The receptors derive from a woman aged 45 to 65 in good health and CMV-seropositive. Each CDR3 is given with its conserved first and last residue. The D gene is left open where the match is weak. A clone size is listed for some rows: how often the clone was seen (once, few, many), or a class if it is expanded.

d_call j_call v_call clone_size cdr3_nt cdr3_aa
TRBD1 TRBJ1-2 TRBV6-6 few TGTGCCAGCAGTTACTTCGAGACCACAGGGGATGGCTACACCTTC CASSYFETTGDGYTF
TRBD2 TRBJ2-4 TRBV11-2 - TGTGCCAGCAGCTTCGGGGGGGCGGCTCAGTACTTC CASSFGGAAQYF
- TRBJ2-4 TRBV5-5 - TGTGCCAGCAGCCCCGGTCGGGATAACATTCAGTACTTC CASSPGRDNIQYF
TRBD1 TRBJ2-7 TRBV30 - TGTGCCTTATCGACAGGGGGCAACTACGAGCAGTACTTC CALSTGGNYEQYF
- TRBJ1-2 TRBV28 - TGTGCCAGCCTAAACAGAGAAACCTATGGCTACACCTTC CASLNRETYGYTF
- TRBJ1-1 TRBV7-9 - TGTGCCAGCAGCTCGTGGATGGGCTACATCGCCGACACTGAAGCTTTCTTT CASSSWMGYIADTEAFF
- TRBJ1-5 TRBV5-5 - TGTGCCAGCAGCTTGGTGGGGACTAATAGCAATCAGCCCCAGCATTTT CASSLVGTNSNQPQHF
- TRBJ2-3 TRBV29-1 - TGCAGCGTTGGGACTCTGACGGGAGATACGCAGTATTTT CSVGTLTGDTQYF
- TRBJ1-1 TRBV5-6 - TGTGCCAGCAGCTTTCCCCAGGGCACTGAAGCTTTCTTT CASSFPQGTEAFF
TRBD1 TRBJ2-1 TRBV7-9 - TGTGCCAGCAGCTTTAGGCAAATCGACAGGGTGGATGAGCAGTTCTTC CASSFRQIDRVDEQFF
TRBD1 TRBJ2-7 TRBV6-5 - TGTGCCAGCAGTTGCTCGCTGGCAGGGGGCGTCTACGAGCAGTACTTC CASSCSLAGGVYEQYF
TRBD1 TRBJ1-1 TRBV6-6 - TGTGCCAGCAGACGCGACAGGGGGCACGCAACTGAAGCTTTCTTT CASRRDRGHATEAFF
TRBD2 TRBJ2-7 TRBV2 - TGTGCCAGCAGTGAAACGTCTAGCGGTAGGCGGGACTTC CASSETSSGRRDF
- TRBJ2-7 TRBV10-3 - TGTGCCATCAGTGAGGGGCAAGGCCTTTTCCACGAGCAGTACTTC CAISEGQGLFHEQYF
- TRBJ1-1 TRBV5-8 - TGTGCCAGCAGCTTGGGGGCAGGCCCAAGAAACACTGAAGCTTTCTTT CASSLGAGPRNTEAFF
TRBD2 TRBJ2-2 TRBV5-1 - TGCGCCAGCAGCTGGCCTTCTCCGAGCGGGGGACCTACCTCGATGTCCGGGGAGCTGTTTTTT CASSWPSPSGGPTSMSGELFF
- TRBJ1-5 TRBV6-4 - TGTGCCAGCAGACGTTCCCCACGACAGGCCGCAAGGCCCCAGCATTTT CASRRSPRQAARPQHF
TRBD1 TRBJ1-4 TRBV9 - TGTGCCAGCAGCGCAGGGGGCAGTGAAAAACTGTTTTTT CASSAGGSEKLFF
- TRBJ1-4 TRBV5-5 few TGTGCCAGCAGCTCCCCTGGAGCGACTAATGAAAAACTGTTTTTT CASSSPGATNEKLFF
TRBD1 TRBJ1-1 TRBV7-8 - TGTGCCAGCAGCAAAGGGGGCTATGTCAACACTGAAGCTTTCTTT CASSKGGYVNTEAFF
- TRBJ2-3 TRBV7-9 - TGTGCCAGCAGCTTAGCGGGAGGATCCACAGATACGCAGTATTTT CASSLAGGSTDTQYF
TRBD1 TRBJ1-3 TRBV28 once TGTGCCAGCAGTTTAAACTCTCACGCCCCGGGACAGGGGAGTTGGAAGAACACCATATATTTT CASSLNSHAPGQGSWKNTIYF
TRBD1 TRBJ2-3 TRBV28 - TGTGCCAGCAGATTAACAGGGGGCGTGGATACGCAGTATTTT CASRLTGGVDTQYF
- TRBJ2-7 TRBV6-4 - TGTGCCAGCAGTATACGCCGGGACACCCCCCACGAGCAGTACTTC CASSIRRDTPHEQYF
TRBD1 TRBJ1-4 TRBV30 - TGTGCCTGGAGCCGGGACAGGGGTCGCGAAAAACTGTTTTTT CAWSRDRGREKLFF
- TRBJ1-4 TRBV27 few TGTGCCAGCAGTTTCGGAGCCCGAAATGAAAAACTGTTTTTT CASSFGARNEKLFF
- TRBJ1-1 TRBV18 - TGTGCCAGCTCAAAAGGGCAGGGGCAGAACACTGAAGCTTTCTTT CASSKGQGQNTEAFF
- TRBJ1-5 TRBV21-1 - TGTGCCAGCAGCAAATACGGGGTTGGCAGTAGCAATCAGCCCCAGCATTTT CASSKYGVGSSNQPQHF
TRBD1 TRBJ2-7 TRBV28 - TGTGCCAGCAGTAGAGCCGGGACAGGGGGTCAAGAGCAGTACTTC CASSRAGTGGQEQYF
- TRBJ1-5 TRBV6-1 - TGTGCCAGCAGTGAAAAGGGGAGGGGTAGCAATCAGCCCCAGCATTTT CASSEKGRGSNQPQHF
- TRBJ1-1 TRBV28 - TGTGCCAGCAGTTTAAATACGGATTGGGACTTGAACACTGAAGCTTTCTTT CASSLNTDWDLNTEAFF
- TRBJ2-1 TRBV10-3 - TGTGCCATCAGTGAGGGGGGAGGTGAGCAGTTCTTC CAISEGGGEQFF
- TRBJ2-7 TRBV5-4 - TGTGCCAGCAGCTTCGCCATAGTCCCCGACGAGCAGTACTTC CASSFAIVPDEQYF
TRBD1 TRBJ1-1 TRBV11-2 - TGTGCCAGCAGCCGACTCGGACAGGGTGGGACTGAAGCTTTCTTT CASSRLGQGGTEAFF
TRBD2 TRBJ2-7 TRBV9 few TGTGCCAGCAGCTCAAGTAGACTAGCGGGAGGCGAGCAGTACTTC CASSSSRLAGGEQYF
- TRBJ1-1 TRBV28 few TGTGCCAGCAGAAAACAGGCAGCTCTTGAAGCTTTCTTT CASRKQAALEAFF
- TRBJ2-7 TRBV18 - TGTGCCAGCTCACCACCCTTACCCTCAAAAGGACAGTACGAGCAGTACTTC CASSPPLPSKGQYEQYF
- TRBJ1-5 TRBV28 - TGTGCCAGCAGTCCTACAGGGAAAGGAAGCAATCAGCCCCAGCATTTT CASSPTGKGSNQPQHF
TRBD1 TRBJ1-4 TRBV6-5 - TGTGCCAGCAGTTACTTCGGACAGGGTAGTGAAAAACTGTTTTTT CASSYFGQGSEKLFF
TRBD2 TRBJ2-1 TRBV9 - TGTGCCAGCAGCGCCGTAGCGGGGGGCTACAATGAGCAGTTCTTC CASSAVAGGYNEQFF
TRBD1 TRBJ1-2 TRBV30 - TGTGCCTGGGGGGGACAGTTTGGGAGCTATGGCTACACCTTC CAWGGQFGSYGYTF
- TRBJ1-2 TRBV7-2 - TGTGCCAGCAGCATTCGCGGCTCTATTCCTAACTATGGCTACACCTTC CASSIRGSIPNYGYTF
- TRBJ1-3 TRBV5-5 - TGTGCCAGCAGCACAGCGGGGAGCTCTGGAAACACCATATATTTT CASSTAGSSGNTIYF
TRBD2 TRBJ2-7 TRBV2 - TGTGCCAGCAGTTTTAGGACTAGCGGGGACCCCTACGAGCAGTACTTC CASSFRTSGDPYEQYF
TRBD1 TRBJ1-4 TRBV19 - TGTGCCAGCTTGGGTACAGGGGTCTCGTATGAAAAACTGTTTTTT CASLGTGVSYEKLFF
- TRBJ1-5 TRBV11-2 few TGTGCCAGCAGCTTAGATCAATATCAGCCCCAGCATTTT CASSLDQYQPQHF
- TRBJ2-6 TRBV10-3 - TGTGCCATCAGTGCCCCCGGCTCTGGGGCCAACGTCCTGACTTTC CAISAPGSGANVLTF
TRBD1 TRBJ2-3 TRBV10-3 - TGTGCCATCAGTGTAGGCGGGCAGGGGGCCGCAGATACGCAGTATTTT CAISVGGQGAADTQYF
TRBD1 TRBJ1-2 TRBV25-1 - TGTGCCAGCAGTCTACAGGGGATGGGGAACTATGGCTACACCTTC CASSLQGMGNYGYTF
TRBD1 TRBJ1-4 TRBV28 - TGTGCCAGCACCCCTTATGGGACAGGTGATAATGAAAAACTGTTTTTT CASTPYGTGDNEKLFF